The clone carrying this TCR beta chain turned up a few times. TCR beta CDR3 sequences were amplified from RNA transcripts. The HTBI primer set served for first-round RT-PCR of the TCR CDR3. TCRdb re-derived calls from the multiplex PCR reads in MiXCR, one entry per CDR3 protein. The data hold approximately 640,000 distinct CDR3 sequences, with around 16% observed a single time. CDR1 and CDR2 (germline): KGHSH, LQKENI. This CDR3 region has 15 residues. Trimming at V came to 3 bases and at J to 8 bases, leaving 8 bases not matched to a gene. This specimen comes from a study of T cells in Graves' hyperthyroidism and ophthalmopathy.

V and J are TRBV18 and TRBJ1-2; 11 bases align to TRBD1. This clonotype was obtained from a man between 45 and 60 years old with Graves' hyperthyroidism. Sequencing was performed on blood. CDR3 region: CASSPDRDRGIGYTF. The CDR3, as DNA: TGTGCCAGCTCACCTGACCGGGACAGGGGGATCGGCTACACCTTC.